These T cell receptor beta chains were read from a single sample in a study of glioma-infiltrating T cells after dendritic cell vaccination. Clones were read by immunoSEQ multiplex PCR, and TCRdb kept only the in-frame ones, dropping some. The data contain roughly 62,000 clones, just under 85% of them singletons. The sequenced sample was blood, obtained after dendritic cell vaccination. The source of these receptors is a human donor with glioblastoma. Both conserved end residues are part of each CDR3. Each record gives: V gene, clone size, D gene, J gene, CDR3 DNA, CDR3 protein. The D gene is left open where the match is weak. The listing skips clone size in some rows; elsewhere it reads once, few, many or a size class.

TRBV5-1	few	TRBD1	TRBJ2-5	TGCGCCAGCAGCTTACACGGGACAGAGCAAGAGACCCAGTACTTC	CASSLHGTEQETQYF
TRBV7-6	NA	NA	TRBJ2-7	TGTGCCAGCAGCTTAGGAGGCCAGGGGAGCGACGAGCAGTACTTC	CASSLGGQGSDEQYF
TRBV25-1	NA	NA	TRBJ2-5	TGTGCCAGCAGTCGGACAGTCGCGGGCCAAGAGACCCAGTACTTC	CASSRTVAGQETQYF
TRBV7-8	few	NA	TRBJ1-4	TGTGCTAGCAGCCCGAGGCCGGGTGAAAAACTGTTTTTT	CASSPRPGEKLFF
TRBV5-8	NA	TRBD1	TRBJ2-7	TGTGCCAGCAGCCGAACCGGGACAGGGCACGAGCAGTACTTC	CASSRTGTGHEQYF
TRBV9	NA	NA	TRBJ2-7	TGTGCCAGCAGCGTAGGGTCCGGGTTGGGTGAGCAGTACTTC	CASSVGSGLGEQYF
TRBV4-3	NA	NA	TRBJ1-5	TGCGCCAGCAGCCAAGATATAACAGGGAATCAGCCCCAGCATTTT	CASSQDITGNQPQHF
TRBV6-1	NA	NA	TRBJ2-5	TGTGCCAGCAGCCGGGGACTGCCCGTGACCCAGTACTTC	CASSRGLPVTQYF
TRBV27	NA	NA	TRBJ2-5	TGTGCCAGCAGTCCCGGACTTAGTGAAGAGACCCAGTACTTC	CASSPGLSEETQYF
TRBV5-4	NA	NA	TRBJ1-1	TGTGCCAGCAGCTCGGGGGTTGACACTGAAGCTTTCTTT	CASSSGVDTEAFF
TRBV19	NA	NA	TRBJ1-5	TGTGCCAGTAGTTCCGAGCGGGGTCAGCCCCAGCATTTT	CASSSERGQPQHF
TRBV10-2	NA	TRBD2	TRBJ2-3	TGCGCCAGCAGTGAGGAGGCGGGGGGGCCTGGAGATACGCAGTATTTT	CASSEEAGGPGDTQYF
TRBV5-1	NA	NA	TRBJ2-7	TGCGCCAGCAGCGCCGCCGGAGGTTACGAGCAGTACTTC	CASSAAGGYEQYF
TRBV5-6	NA	TRBD1	TRBJ2-1	TGTGCCAGCAGCTTTAAGGGGGCGATGCCGTACAATGAGCAGTTCTTC	CASSFKGAMPYNEQFF
TRBV5-1	once	NA	TRBJ2-1	TGCGCCAGCAGCTTCGGGGACTTTAGCTCCTACAATGAGCAGTTCTTC	CASSFGDFSSYNEQFF
TRBV7-2	NA	NA	TRBJ2-1	TGTGCCAGCAGCTTATCACGCGGATACTTGTACAATGAGCAGTTCTTC	CASSLSRGYLYNEQFF
TRBV5-1	NA	TRBD1	TRBJ1-6	TGCGCCAGCAGCTTGGGGGACAGGGGCCTATATTCACCCCTCCACTTT	CASSLGDRGLYSPLHF
TRBV4-2	NA	NA	TRBJ1-1	TGTGCCATCGGGCGGGGGGCTAACACTGAAGCTTTCTTT	CAIGRGANTEAFF
TRBV20-1	NA	NA	TRBJ2-1	TGCAGTGCTTGGGGAGATGAGCAGTTCTTC	CSAWGDEQFF
TRBV4-1	few	NA	TRBJ1-3	TGCGCCAGCAGCCAAAGACATCTAACTGGAAACACCATATATTTT	CASSQRHLTGNTIYF
TRBV2	NA	TRBD1	TRBJ2-7	TGTGCCAGCAGTTTGGGACAGGGGCCCCACGAGCAGTACTTC	CASSLGQGPHEQYF
TRBV5-4	NA	NA	TRBJ2-3	TGTGCCAGCAGACAGGGAGGGGGGCCCCCAAGCACAGATACGCAGTATTTT	CASRQGGGPPSTDTQYF
TRBV11-2	NA	TRBD1	TRBJ1-2	TGTGCCAGCAGCGACCCGGGACAGCCTAATAGATATGGCTACACCTTC	CASSDPGQPNRYGYTF
TRBV5-4	NA	TRBD1	TRBJ2-5	TGTGCCAGCCAGGCGGACAGGGCTCGGGAGACCCAGTACTTC	CASQADRARETQYF
TRBV18	NA	NA	TRBJ2-5	TGTGCCAGCTCACCAAATCGGGAGCAAGAGGCCCAGTACTTC	CASSPNREQEAQYF
TRBV18	NA	TRBD1	TRBJ1-6	TGTGCCAGTGGACAGGGAGGCAATTCACCCCTCCACTTT	CASGQGGNSPLHF
TRBV6-1	NA	TRBD1	TRBJ1-2	TGTGCCAGCGGGGATATCGGACAGGCAAACTATGGCTACACCTTC	CASGDIGQANYGYTF
TRBV5-1	NA	TRBD2	TRBJ2-7	TGCGCCAGCAGCTTCGGGACTAGCGCCTACGAGCAGTACTTC	CASSFGTSAYEQYF
TRBV4-3	NA	NA	TRBJ1-1	TGCGCCAGCAGCCAAGGTACAGAGGGGGACACTGAAGCTTTCTTT	CASSQGTEGDTEAFF
TRBV9	once	TRBD2	TRBJ2-2	TGTGCCAGCAGCGTAGATCCCTCGGGGAGGGACACCGGGGAGCTGTTTTTT	CASSVDPSGRDTGELFF
TRBV11-2	NA	TRBD1	TRBJ1-4	TGTGCCAGCAGCTTCCTGGGACAGGGAGATGAAAAACTGTTTTTT	CASSFLGQGDEKLFF